Shown below are 8 T cell receptor beta chains from a single sample sequenced in a study of regulatory T cells in long-lasting Graves disease. Indicated time point: newly diagnosed GD, antithyroid drugs for less than 3 months. RNA extracted from PBMCs served as the sequencing template. Arm-PCR of CDR3 regions and iRepertoire HTBI primers were used to build TCR beta libraries. TCRdb analysed the multiplex PCR reads with MiXCR anew, one entry per CDR3 protein. The sample comprises fewer than 650,000 distinct CDR3 sequences, around 15% of which are singletons, and more than 10% rests with the top ten. The same data also contributed to another study, on T cells in Graves' hyperthyroidism and ophthalmopathy.

The sample in question was peripheral blood mononuclear cells (PBMCs), obtained at new diagnosis, from a patient treated with antithyroid drugs. All receptors come from a man younger than 35 with Graves disease.

This sequence joins TRBV13 and TRBJ1-4; D is unresolved. The V and J ends lost 2 bases and 0 bases respectively, with 10 bases between them. This CDR3 is built from 16 residues. Germline CDR1 is PRHDT and CDR2 is FYEKMQ (reference sequence). For the CDR3, the DNA is TGTGCCAGCAGCTTAAGCCAGGACGCAACTAATGAAAAACTGTTTTTT. Translation gives CASSLSQDATNEKLFF.

This clonotype was seen at least ten times. This chain joins TRBV28 and TRBJ2-1; D call uncertain. Germline loops: CDR1 MDHEN, CDR2 SYDVKM. V dropped 2 bases and J dropped 8 bases, with 7 bases sitting between them. The CDR3 spans 12 residues. The DNA for the CDR3 is TGTGCCAGCAGTTTAATCCGGGATGAGCAGTTCTTC. Translation: CASSLIRDEQFF.

This clonotype occurred many times. CDR3 sequence: CASRDRGFSNQPQHF. The CDR3 nucleotides are TGTGCCAGCAGAGACAGGGGATTTAGCAATCAGCCCCAGCATTTT. V gene TRBV6-1 combines with J gene TRBJ1-5; 8 nucleotides align to TRBD1. V shed 6 bases and J 0 bases; nucleotides not matched to a gene: 4. The CDR3 contains 15 residues. Germline V gives CDR1 MNHNS, CDR2 SASEGT.

This clonotype was observed at least ten times. A read error may account for a junction end that differs from germline. V gene TRBV29-1 combines with J gene TRBJ2-5; TRBD1 is a possible D gene (6 bases). This CDR3 has 13 amino acids. Germline CDR1 SQVTM, CDR2 ANQGSEA. CDR3 DNA sequence: TGCAGCGTAATTCGGCGAGAGACAGGACTTTTGAACTTC. It translates to CSVIRRETGLLNF. Using reference TRBV29-1 and TRBJ2-5 for the parts outside the CDR3, the full variable domain is SAVISQKPSRDICQRGTSLTIQCQVDSQVTMMFWYRQQPGQSLTLIATANQGSEATYESGFVIDKFPISRPNLTFSTLTVSNMSPEDSSIYLCSVIRRETGLLNFGPGTRLLVL.

This clonotype showed up just a few times. The CDR3 loop is CASSIRQSTDTQYF. In nucleotides, the CDR3 is TGTGCCAGTAGTATCCGGCAGAGCACAGATACGCAGTATTTT. The chain combines TRBV19 with TRBJ2-3; D is undetermined. Germline lookup yields CDR1 LNHDA and CDR2 SQIVND (reference sequence). V lost 3 bases to trimming and J lost 0 bases, with 7 bases between them. CDR3 length equals 14 residues.

This clonotype appeared a few times. The rearrangement uses TRBV5-1 and TRBJ1-5; a weak D match, TRBD1 (5 bases). The germline V and J ends were trimmed by 0 bases and 5 bases, with 12 bases remaining between them. Germline lookup yields CDR1 SGHRS and CDR2 YFSETQ. This CDR3 has 15 residues. The CDR3 coding sequence is TGCGCCAGCAGCTTGGGGGGGGGGTCCTATCAGCCCCAGCATTTT. As protein: CASSLGGGSYQPQHF.

This clonotype was seen a handful of times. The chain is built from TRBV7-9 and TRBJ1-2; D gene uncertain. The germline gives CDR1 SEHNR, CDR2 FQNEAQ (reference sequence). The CDR3 sequence is 17 residues long. Trimming took off 5 bases at V and 5 bases at J, with 24 bases between the two ends. CDR3 region: CASSQPPGEGDGYGYTF. As DNA, the CDR3 is TGTGCCAGCAGCCAACCCCCGGGTGAGGGTGATGGGTATGGCTACACCTTC.

The chain employs TRBV18 and TRBJ2-7, with 12 bases fitting TRBD2. The CDR3 runs 18 residues. V lost 3 bases and J lost 0; bases outside the gene matches: 9. Per the germline V gene, CDR1 is KGHSH and CDR2 is LQKENI. As DNA, the CDR3 is TGTGCCAGCTCACCTATTTGGACTAGCGGGAAGAGCTCCTACGAGCAGTACTTC. The encoded protein is CASSPIWTSGKSSYEQYF.